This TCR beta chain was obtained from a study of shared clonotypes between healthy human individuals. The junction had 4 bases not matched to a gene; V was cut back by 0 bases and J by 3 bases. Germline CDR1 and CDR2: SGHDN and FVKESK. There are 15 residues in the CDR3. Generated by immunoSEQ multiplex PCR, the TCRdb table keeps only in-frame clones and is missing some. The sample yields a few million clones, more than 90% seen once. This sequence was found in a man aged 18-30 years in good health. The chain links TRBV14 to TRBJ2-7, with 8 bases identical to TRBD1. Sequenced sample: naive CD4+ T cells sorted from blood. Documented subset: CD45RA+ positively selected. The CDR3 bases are TGTGCCAGCAGCCAAGACTCCGGGACAGGCTACGAGCAGTACTTC. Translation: CASSQDSGTGYEQYF.